Below, 5 T cell receptor beta chains from the same sample are listed, as sequenced in a study of T cells in Graves' hyperthyroidism and ophthalmopathy. TCR beta CDR3 region amplification was performed from RNA transcripts. First-round RT-PCR of the TCR CDR3 relied on the HTBI primer set. TCRdb re-called the multiplex PCR reads through MiXCR, storing one row per CDR3 protein. This sample has about 610,000 distinct CDR3 sequences; about half occur once, and the top ten carry approximately 8.4%. The specimen was peripheral blood or thyroid tissue (not recorded which). The receptors derive from a young woman with Graves' hyperthyroidism.

This clonotype was recorded once. A much more abundant neighbour one base away suggests this may be a read error. The chain joins TRBV5-4 to TRBJ2-2; 10 bases line up with TRBD2. Germline V gene sequence: CDR1 SGHNT, CDR2 YYREEE (reference sequence). This CDR3 has 14 amino acids. V lost 9 bases and J lost 5; bases outside the gene matches: 7. The CDR3 is CAIWNSGRTGELFF. CDR3 coding DNA: TGTGCCATCTGGAATAGCGGGAGGACCGGGGAGCTGTTTTTT.

V gene TRBV12-3 or TRBV12-4 combines with J gene TRBJ2-2, with no clear D. V shed 6 bases and J shed 6 bases, with 14 bases lying between them. The length of the CDR3 is 14 residues. CDR3 in amino acids: CASSPYGKAGELFF. As DNA, the CDR3 is TGTGCCAGCAGCCCTTATGGGAAAGCCGGGGAGCTGTTTTTT.

This clonotype showed up just once. J is TRBJ2-7 and V is TRBV19; 7 positions agree with TRBD2. Germline V gene lookup returns CDR1 LNHDA and CDR2 SQIVND (reference sequence). The CDR3 has 15 residues. V gave up 3 bases and J gave up 7 bases; unmatched junction bases: 12. The CDR3 region has the DNA TGTGCCAGTAGTATTTCGGGACTACTATTCAATGAGCAGTACTTC. Translating it yields CASSISGLLFNEQYF. The variable domain in full, with the rest retrieved from reference TRBV19 and TRBJ2-7, is DGGITQSPKYLFRKEGQNVTLSCEQNLNHDAMYWYRQDPGQGLRLIYYSQIVNDFQKGDIAEGYSVSREKKESFPLTVTSAQKNPTAFYLCASSISGLLFNEQYFGPGTRLTVT.

This chain connects TRBV6-4 to TRBJ1-1; tentative D call: TRBD1 (5 bases). V lost 5 bases and J lost 1, with 14 bases in between. Germline CDR1 is MRHNA and CDR2 is SNTAGT. The CDR3 spans 15 residues. CDR3 nucleotides: TGTGCCAGCAGTCCTGTCCAGGACACGAACACTGAAGCTTTCTTT. Its protein is CASSPVQDTNTEAFF.

This clonotype was seen ten or more times. CDR3 nucleotide sequence: TGTGCCAGTAGTACCACAGGGCCTGGCACTGAAGCTTTCTTT. Translating gives CASSTTGPGTEAFF. The chain employs TRBV19 and TRBJ1-1, with a tentative D call TRBD1 (6 bases). Trimming stripped 4 bases from V and 4 bases from J, with 13 bases between. This CDR3 is built from 14 residues. Germline lookup yields CDR1 LNHDA and CDR2 SQIVND (reference sequence).